One and the same sample provided the 14 T cell receptor beta chains below, sequenced in a study of response to subunit inactivated influenza vaccine. TCRdb reprocessed the RT-PCR reads via MiXCR and lists one record per CDR3 protein. The sample shows approximately 250,000 distinct CDR3 sequences, roughly an eighth of them seen only once. The input for sequencing was non-naive T cells sorted from PBMCs, taken approximately 15 days before vaccination. Every receptor here comes from a man aged 50 to 59 who received an inactivated influenza vaccine.

Only a few counts were recorded for this clonotype. The chain couples TRBV3-1 to TRBJ1-6, with D possibly matching TRBD1 (5 bases). V gave up 5 bases and J gave up 6 bases, with 11 bases separating them. The CDR3 is 14 amino acids. CDR1 is LGHDT and CDR2 is YNNKEL in the germline V gene (reference sequence). For the CDR3, the DNA is TGTGCCAGCAGCGGGGGAGGCGGTAATTCACCCCTCCACTTT. Translating gives CASSGGGGNSPLHF.

This chain links TRBV29-1 with TRBJ2-3; 13 bases fit TRBD2. The CDR3 loop spans 15 amino acids. Germline CDR1 reads SQVTM; CDR2 reads ANQGSEA. Unmatched junction bases numbered 5, after V lost 6 bases and J lost 2 bases. The CDR3 DNA reads as TGCAGCGTAGTCACTAGCGGGAGGGCCACAGATACGCAGTATTTT. Protein: CSVVTSGRATDTQYF.

This clonotype rates as medium-sized. V gene TRBV20-1 combines with J gene TRBJ2-5, with TRBD2 matching 10 bases. In germline, CDR1 is DFQATT, CDR2 SNEGSKA (reference sequence). This CDR3 comprises 15 residues. V gave up 4 bases and J gave up 4 bases; unmatched junction bases: 9. The CDR3 DNA sequence: TGCAGTGCTAAGGGTGGTAGCGGGAGGTTAGAGACCCAGTACTTC. Translated, it gives CSAKGGSGRLETQYF.

This clonotype was seen repeatedly, ten times or more. V and J are TRBV4-1 and TRBJ2-1; TRBD2 matches at 9 bases. This CDR3 contains 16 residues. Germline assignment: CDR1 MGHRA and CDR2 YSYEKL. Trimming removed 3 bases from V and 4 bases from J; junction bases left unmatched: 7. The CDR3 sequence: CASSQDSGGAYNEQFF. CDR3 nucleotides: TGCGCCAGCAGCCAGGATAGCGGGGGAGCTTACAATGAGCAGTTCTTC.

This clonotype came up many times. The rearrangement uses TRBV5-6 and TRBJ1-1; maybe TRBD1 (6 bases). This CDR3 spans 14 amino acids. V was trimmed by 5 bases and J by 4 bases, leaving 15 bases between them. The V gene's germline CDR1 is SGHDT and CDR2 YYEEEE. As DNA, the CDR3 is TGTGCCAGCAGGCCACAGGGAAGGTTCACTGAAGCTTTCTTT. Translated, it gives CASRPQGRFTEAFF. The full variable domain, with the rest looked up from reference TRBV5-6 and TRBJ1-1, is DAGVTQSPTHLIKTRGQQVTLRCSPKSGHDTVSWYQQALGQGPQFIFQYYEEEERQRGNFPDRFSGHQFPNYSSELNVNALLLGDSALYLCASRPQGRFTEAFFGQGTRLTVV.

Ten or more counts support this clonotype. The chain links TRBV6-1 to TRBJ1-3; the match to TRBD1 covers 8 bases. CDR3 size: 15 residues. The trim removed 6 bases at V and 3 bases at J, leaving 7 bases unmatched. The germline V gene has CDR1 MNHNS and CDR2 SASEGT. CDR3 loop: CASRTRGLGGNTIYF. CDR3 in DNA: TGTGCCAGCAGGACCAGGGGGCTCGGTGGAAACACCATATATTTT.

This clonotype was recorded a few times. The V and J genes are TRBV7-2 and TRBJ2-5; D is perhaps TRBD1 or TRBD2 (6 bases each). The CDR3 length is 16 residues. The germline V gene encodes CDR1 SGHTA and CDR2 FQGNSA. With 4 bases removed from V and 4 bases from J, the gap between germline ends came to 19 bases. In DNA form, the CDR3 reads TGTGCCAGCAGCTCCATGGGGTTGAAGGGGGGAGAGACCCAGTACTTC. Residues: CASSSMGLKGGETQYF.

The chain couples TRBV2 to TRBJ1-2; D might be TRBD1 (6 bases). CDR1 is SNHLY, CDR2 FYNNEI, per germline. The V end lost 4 bases, the J end lost 3 bases, and 12 bases lay between the germline ends. The CDR3 is 14 residues long. The CDR3: CASSGKQGHYGYTF. As DNA, the CDR3 is TGTGCCAGCAGTGGAAAACAGGGTCACTATGGCTACACCTTC.

The sample holds a few counts of this clonotype. The gene calls are TRBV2 and TRBJ1-5, with 9 bases that match TRBD1. With 6 bases clipped from V and 4 bases from J, the junction kept 7 bases outside the gene matches. This CDR3 spans 15 amino acids. CDR1 is SNHLY and CDR2 is FYNNEI in the germline V gene. CDR3 residues: CASSQQGADNQPQHF. For the CDR3, the DNA is TGTGCCAGCAGCCAACAGGGGGCTGATAATCAGCCCCAGCATTTT.

This clonotype was recorded at least ten times. The chain combines TRBV6-2 or TRBV6-3 with TRBJ2-1; 7 nucleotides line up with TRBD2. The V gene end was trimmed by 6 bases and the J gene end by 10 bases; junction bases not matched to a gene: 12. The CDR3 is 14 residues long. The germline CDR1 and CDR2 sequences are MNHEY and SVGEGT. CDR3 coding DNA: TGTGCCAGCAGCCCCACAGTAGCGGGCGTGGAGCAGTTCTTC. Amino acids: CASSPTVAGVEQFF.

This clonotype showed up just a few times. The CDR3 here is CASSLWGAEETQYF. CDR3 coding DNA: TGTGCCAGCAGCTTGTGGGGGGCCGAAGAGACCCAGTACTTC. The chain links TRBV5-5 to TRBJ2-5; D possibly uses TRBD1 or TRBD2 (6 bases each). CDR3 length equals 14 residues. Trimming stripped 1 base from V and 3 bases from J, with 10 bases between. Germline values: CDR1 SGHKS, CDR2 YYEKEE (reference sequence).

This clonotype has more than one count but fewer than ten. The chain links TRBV20-1 to TRBJ2-7; TRBD1 or TRBD2 may be the D gene (6 bases each). Germline V gene sequence: CDR1 DFQATT, CDR2 SNEGSKA (reference sequence). The CDR3 length is 14 residues. Trimming pared 3 bases from V and 6 bases from J, leaving 18 bases between. CDR3 in DNA: TGCAGTGCTAGTGCCGGGGGCGGTATCGCCGAGCAGTACTTC. This sequence encodes CSASAGGGIAEQYF.

Here the CDR3 DNA reads TGCAGTGCTCAGGACCTCTACGAGCAGTACTTC. This codes for CSAQDLYEQYF. This chain links TRBV20-1 with TRBJ2-7; unclear D gene. The CDR3 is made up of 11 amino acids. V was shortened by 5 bases and J by 3 bases, with 8 bases between the two germline ends. Germline CDR1 reads DFQATT; CDR2 reads SNEGSKA (reference sequence).

This clonotype appeared a few times. The CDR3 DNA is TGTGCCAGCAGGCCGGACAGGAGACACGCTTTCTTT. It codes for CASRPDRRHAFF. J is TRBJ1-1 and V is TRBV6-2 or TRBV6-3; 7 bases agree with TRBD1. With V trimmed by 6 bases and J by 11 bases, 9 bases remained unmatched. CDR1 and CDR2 from the germline V gene are MNHEY and SVGEGT. The CDR3 loop spans 12 amino acids.